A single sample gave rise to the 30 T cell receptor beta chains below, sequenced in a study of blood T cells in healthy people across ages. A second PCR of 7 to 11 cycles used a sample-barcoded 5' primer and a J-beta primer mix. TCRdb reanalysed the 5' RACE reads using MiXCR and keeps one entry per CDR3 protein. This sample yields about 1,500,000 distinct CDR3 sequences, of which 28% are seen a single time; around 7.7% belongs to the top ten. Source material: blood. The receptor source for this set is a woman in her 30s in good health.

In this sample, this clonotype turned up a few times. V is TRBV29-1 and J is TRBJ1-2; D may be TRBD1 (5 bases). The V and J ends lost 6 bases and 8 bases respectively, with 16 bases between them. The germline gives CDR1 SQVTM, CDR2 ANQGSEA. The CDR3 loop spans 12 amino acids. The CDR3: CSVTQGREGYTF. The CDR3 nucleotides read TGCAGCGTCACTCAGGGTCGCGAGGGCTACACCTTC.

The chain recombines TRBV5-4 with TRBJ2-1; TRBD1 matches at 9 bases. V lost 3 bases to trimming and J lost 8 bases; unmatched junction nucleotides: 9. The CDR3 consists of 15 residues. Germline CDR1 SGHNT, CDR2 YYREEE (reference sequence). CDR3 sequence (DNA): TGTGCCAGCAGCTCGGCGGACAGGGGTACGGATGAGCAGTTCTTC. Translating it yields CASSSADRGTDEQFF.

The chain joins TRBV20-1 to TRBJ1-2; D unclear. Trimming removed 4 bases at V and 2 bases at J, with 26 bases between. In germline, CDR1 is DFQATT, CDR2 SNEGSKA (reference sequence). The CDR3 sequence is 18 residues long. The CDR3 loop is CSAIGGLIGPVTNYGYTF. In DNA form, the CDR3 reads TGCAGTGCTATAGGTGGGTTAATCGGACCAGTCACAAACTATGGCTACACCTTC.

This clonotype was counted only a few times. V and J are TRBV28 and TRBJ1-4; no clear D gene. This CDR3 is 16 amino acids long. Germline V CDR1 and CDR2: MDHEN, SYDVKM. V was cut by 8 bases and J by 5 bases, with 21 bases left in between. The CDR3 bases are TGTGCCAGCCCCCCCTCCAACAGTTCTGTGAATGAAAAACTGTTTTTT. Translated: CASPPSNSSVNEKLFF.

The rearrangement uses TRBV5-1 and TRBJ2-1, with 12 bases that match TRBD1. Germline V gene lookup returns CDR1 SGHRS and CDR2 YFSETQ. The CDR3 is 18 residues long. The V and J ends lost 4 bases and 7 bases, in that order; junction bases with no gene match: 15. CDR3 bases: TGCGCCAGCAGCGGAACCGGGACAGGGGGCGGATTCATAAATGAGCAGTTCTTC. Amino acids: CASSGTGTGGGFINEQFF.

The CDR3 DNA reads TGCGCCAGCAGCTTGGAACTAGCGGGGACCCAGTACTTC. Translation: CASSLELAGTQYF. J is TRBJ2-5 and V is TRBV5-1; 9 bases align to TRBD2. Trimming cost V 0 bases and J 7 bases; bases outside gene matches: 1. Germline V lookup: CDR1 SGHRS, CDR2 YFSETQ. The CDR3 runs to 13 residues.

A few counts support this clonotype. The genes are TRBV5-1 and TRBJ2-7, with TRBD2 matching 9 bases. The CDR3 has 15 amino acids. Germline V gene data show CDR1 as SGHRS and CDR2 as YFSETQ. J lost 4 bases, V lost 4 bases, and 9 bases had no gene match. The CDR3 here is CASSVASGNRYEQYF. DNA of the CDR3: TGCGCCAGCAGCGTCGCTAGCGGGAATCGGTACGAGCAGTACTTC.

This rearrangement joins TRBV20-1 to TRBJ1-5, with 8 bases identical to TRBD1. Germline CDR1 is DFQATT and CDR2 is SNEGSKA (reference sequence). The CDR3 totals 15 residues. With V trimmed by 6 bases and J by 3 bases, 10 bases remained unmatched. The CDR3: CSAQDRGRSNQPQHF. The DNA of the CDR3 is TGCAGTGCCCAAGACAGGGGTCGGTCCAATCAGCCCCAGCATTTT.

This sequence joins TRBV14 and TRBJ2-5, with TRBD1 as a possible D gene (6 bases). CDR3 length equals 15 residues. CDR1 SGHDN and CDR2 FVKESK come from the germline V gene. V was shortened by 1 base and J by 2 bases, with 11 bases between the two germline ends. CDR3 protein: CASSQVGGMQETQYF. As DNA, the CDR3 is TGTGCCAGCAGCCAAGTAGGGGGAATGCAAGAGACCCAGTACTTC.

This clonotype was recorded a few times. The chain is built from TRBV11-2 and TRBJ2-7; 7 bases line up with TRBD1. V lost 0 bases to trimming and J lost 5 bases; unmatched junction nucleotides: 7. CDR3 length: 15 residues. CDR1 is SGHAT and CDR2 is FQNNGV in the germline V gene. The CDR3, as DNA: TGTGCCAGCAGCTTAGATAGGACAGGACTGCACGAGCAGTACTTC. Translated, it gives CASSLDRTGLHEQYF.

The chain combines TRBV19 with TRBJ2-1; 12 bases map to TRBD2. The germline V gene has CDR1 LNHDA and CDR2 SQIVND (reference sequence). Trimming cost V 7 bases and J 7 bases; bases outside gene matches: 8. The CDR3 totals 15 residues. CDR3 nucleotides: TGTGCCAGTACCCTACTAGCGGGGGGTCGTAATGAGCAGTTCTTC. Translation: CASTLLAGGRNEQFF.

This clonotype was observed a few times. This CDR3 reads CASHRVGPGGTGLSKQYF. CDR3 DNA sequence: TGTGCCTCCCACAGGGTTGGTCCCGGCGGGACGGGTTTGAGCAAGCAGTACTTC. This sequence joins TRBV5-5 and TRBJ2-7; tentatively, D is TRBD1 or TRBD2 (6 bases each). Germline V gene sequence: CDR1 SGHKS, CDR2 YYEKEE (reference sequence). V gave up 10 bases and J gave up 8 bases, with 37 bases separating them. The CDR3 is made up of 18 amino acids.

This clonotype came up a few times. As DNA, the CDR3 is TGTGCCAGCCGCTCCCGGAGGTCCTACACCGGGGAGCTGTTTTTT. It yields the protein CASRSRRSYTGELFF. The J gene is TRBJ2-2, the V gene TRBV7-2; D is possibly TRBD2 (5 bases). Germline CDR1 and CDR2: SGHTA and FQGNSA. V lost 8 bases and J lost 3, with 16 bases in between. This CDR3 has 15 amino acids.

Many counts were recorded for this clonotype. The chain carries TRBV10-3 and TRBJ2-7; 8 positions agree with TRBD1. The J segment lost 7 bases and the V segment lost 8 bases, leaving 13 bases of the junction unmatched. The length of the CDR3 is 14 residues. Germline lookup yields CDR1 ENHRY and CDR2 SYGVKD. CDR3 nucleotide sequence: TGTGCCATCCAACCCGGGACAGGACCCCTGGAGCAGTACTTC. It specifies CAIQPGTGPLEQYF.

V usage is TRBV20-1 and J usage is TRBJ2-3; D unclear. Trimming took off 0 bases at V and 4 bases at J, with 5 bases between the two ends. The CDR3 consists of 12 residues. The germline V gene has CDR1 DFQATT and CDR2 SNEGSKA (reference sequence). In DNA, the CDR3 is TGCAGTGCTAGAGATCTATCAGATACGCAGTATTTT. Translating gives CSARDLSDTQYF.

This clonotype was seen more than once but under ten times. CDR3 sequence (DNA): TGTGCCACCAGTGATCTAGACGGACAGGGCGATCGTCGTGCGCAGTATTTT. Protein: CATSDLDGQGDRRAQYF. The chain recombines TRBV24-1 with TRBJ2-3; 8 bases match TRBD1. Per germline, CDR1 KGHDR and CDR2 SFDVKD. The CDR3 covers 17 residues. With V trimmed by 3 bases and J by 10 bases, 17 bases remained unmatched.

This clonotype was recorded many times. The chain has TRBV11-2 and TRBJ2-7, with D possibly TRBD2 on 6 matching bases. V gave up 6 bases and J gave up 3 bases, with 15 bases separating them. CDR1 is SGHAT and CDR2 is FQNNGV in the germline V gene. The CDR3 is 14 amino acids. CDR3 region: CASSTLASHYEQYF. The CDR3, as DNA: TGTGCCAGCAGTACCCTAGCGTCACACTACGAGCAGTACTTC.

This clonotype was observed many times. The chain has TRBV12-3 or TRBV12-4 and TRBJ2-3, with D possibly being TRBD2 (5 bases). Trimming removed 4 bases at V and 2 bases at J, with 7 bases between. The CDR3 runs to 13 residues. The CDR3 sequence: CASSSGLTDTQYF. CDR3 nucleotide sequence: TGTGCCAGCAGTTCTGGACTCACAGATACGCAGTATTTT.

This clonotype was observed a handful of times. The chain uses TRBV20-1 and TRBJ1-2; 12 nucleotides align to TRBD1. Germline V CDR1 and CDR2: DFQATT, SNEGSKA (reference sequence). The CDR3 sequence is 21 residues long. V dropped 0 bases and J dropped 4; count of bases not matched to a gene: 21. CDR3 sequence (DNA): TGCAGTGCTAGAGATCGTTTTCCCGGGACAGGGGGCGCGCGTTTGGTCTATGGCTACACCTTC. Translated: CSARDRFPGTGGARLVYGYTF.

CDR3 region: CASSESGGPSTDTQYF. Here the CDR3 DNA reads TGCGCCAGCAGTGAGTCGGGGGGCCCTAGCACAGATACGCAGTATTTT. This chain joins TRBV10-2 and TRBJ2-3; perhaps D is TRBD1 or TRBD2 (6 bases each). The CDR3 loop spans 16 amino acids. Germline loops: CDR1 WSHSY, CDR2 SAAADI. V shed 0 bases and J shed 0 bases, with 10 bases lying between them.

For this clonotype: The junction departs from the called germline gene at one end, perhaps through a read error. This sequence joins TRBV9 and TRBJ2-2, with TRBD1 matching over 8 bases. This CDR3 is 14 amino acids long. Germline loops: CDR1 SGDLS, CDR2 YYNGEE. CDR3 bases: TGTGCCAGCAGCGAGCTACAGGGGGTCGGGGAGCCGTTTTTT. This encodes CASSELQGVGEPFF. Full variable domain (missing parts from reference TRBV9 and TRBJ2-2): DSGVTQTPKHLITATGQRVTLRCSPRSGDLSVYWYQQSLDQGLQFLIQYYNGEERAKGNILERFSAQQFPDLHSELNLSSLELGDSALYFCASSELQGVGEPFFGEGSRLTVL.

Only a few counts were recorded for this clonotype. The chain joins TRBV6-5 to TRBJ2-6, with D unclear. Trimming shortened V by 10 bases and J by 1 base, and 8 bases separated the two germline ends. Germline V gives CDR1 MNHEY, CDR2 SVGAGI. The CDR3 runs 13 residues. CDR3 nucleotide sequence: TGTGCCACCTCCGAGTCTGGGGCCAACGTCCTGACTTTC. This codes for CATSESGANVLTF.

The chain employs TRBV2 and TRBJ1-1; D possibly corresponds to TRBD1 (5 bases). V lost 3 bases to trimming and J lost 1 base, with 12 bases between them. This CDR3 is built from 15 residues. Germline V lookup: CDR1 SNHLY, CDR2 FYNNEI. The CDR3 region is CASSDFGRANTEAFF. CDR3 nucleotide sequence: TGTGCCAGCAGTGATTTTGGCAGGGCGAACACTGAAGCTTTCTTT.

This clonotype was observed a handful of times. In DNA form, the CDR3 reads TGTGCCAGCAGTAAGAACAGGGGGATGAACACTGAAGCTTTCTTT. Encoded protein: CASSKNRGMNTEAFF. This chain links TRBV3-1 with TRBJ1-1; TRBD1 agrees at 8 bases. The V gene end was trimmed by 6 bases and the J gene end by 0 bases; junction bases not matched to a gene: 6. Germline CDR1 is LGHDT and CDR2 is YNNKEL (reference sequence). The CDR3 consists of 15 residues.

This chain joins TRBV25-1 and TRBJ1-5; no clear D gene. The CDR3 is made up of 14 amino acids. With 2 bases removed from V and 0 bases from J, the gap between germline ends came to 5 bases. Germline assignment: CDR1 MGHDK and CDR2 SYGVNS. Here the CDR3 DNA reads TGTGCCAGCAGTGAAGTATATAGCAATCAGCCCCAGCATTTT. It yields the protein CASSEVYSNQPQHF.

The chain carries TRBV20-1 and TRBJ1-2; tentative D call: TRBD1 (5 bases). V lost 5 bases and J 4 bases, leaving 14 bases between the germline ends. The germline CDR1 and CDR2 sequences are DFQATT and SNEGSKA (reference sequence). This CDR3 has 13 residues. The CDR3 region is CSAPSGRSYGYTF. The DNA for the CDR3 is TGCAGTGCTCCCTCGGGACGGTCCTATGGCTACACCTTC.

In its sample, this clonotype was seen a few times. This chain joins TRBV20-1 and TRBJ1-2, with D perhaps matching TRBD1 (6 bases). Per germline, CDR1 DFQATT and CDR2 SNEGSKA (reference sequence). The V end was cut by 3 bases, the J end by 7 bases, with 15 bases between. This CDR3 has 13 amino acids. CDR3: CSASTTGKAGYTF. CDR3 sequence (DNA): TGCAGTGCTAGCACCACAGGGAAGGCTGGCTACACCTTC.

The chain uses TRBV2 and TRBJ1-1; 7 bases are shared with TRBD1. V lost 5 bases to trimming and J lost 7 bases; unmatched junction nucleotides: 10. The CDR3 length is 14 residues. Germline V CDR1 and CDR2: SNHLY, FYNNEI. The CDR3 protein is CASSPYNRGGEAFF. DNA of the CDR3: TGTGCCAGCAGTCCTTATAACAGGGGCGGTGAAGCTTTCTTT. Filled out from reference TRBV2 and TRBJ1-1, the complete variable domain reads EPEVTQTPSHQVTQMGQEVILRCVPISNHLYFYWYRQILGQKVEFLVSFYNNEISEKSEIFDDQFSVERPDGSNFTLKIRSTKLEDSAMYFCASSPYNRGGEAFFGQGTRLTVV.

As DNA, the CDR3 is TGTGCCAGCCTCTTCGGAGTTAACACTGAAGCTTTCTTT. Translating it yields CASLFGVNTEAFF. J is TRBJ1-1 and V is TRBV6-1, with D uncertain. This CDR3 is 13 amino acids long. CDR1 is MNHNS, CDR2 SASEGT, per germline. V lost 8 bases and J lost 2, with 12 bases in between.

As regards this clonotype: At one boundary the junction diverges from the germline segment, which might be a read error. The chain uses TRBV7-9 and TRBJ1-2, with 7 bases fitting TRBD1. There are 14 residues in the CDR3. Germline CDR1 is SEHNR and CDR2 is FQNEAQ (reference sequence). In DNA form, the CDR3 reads TGTGCCGGCAGCTCACCGGACAGGTTCGAGGGCTACACCTTC. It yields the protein CAGSSPDRFEGYTF.